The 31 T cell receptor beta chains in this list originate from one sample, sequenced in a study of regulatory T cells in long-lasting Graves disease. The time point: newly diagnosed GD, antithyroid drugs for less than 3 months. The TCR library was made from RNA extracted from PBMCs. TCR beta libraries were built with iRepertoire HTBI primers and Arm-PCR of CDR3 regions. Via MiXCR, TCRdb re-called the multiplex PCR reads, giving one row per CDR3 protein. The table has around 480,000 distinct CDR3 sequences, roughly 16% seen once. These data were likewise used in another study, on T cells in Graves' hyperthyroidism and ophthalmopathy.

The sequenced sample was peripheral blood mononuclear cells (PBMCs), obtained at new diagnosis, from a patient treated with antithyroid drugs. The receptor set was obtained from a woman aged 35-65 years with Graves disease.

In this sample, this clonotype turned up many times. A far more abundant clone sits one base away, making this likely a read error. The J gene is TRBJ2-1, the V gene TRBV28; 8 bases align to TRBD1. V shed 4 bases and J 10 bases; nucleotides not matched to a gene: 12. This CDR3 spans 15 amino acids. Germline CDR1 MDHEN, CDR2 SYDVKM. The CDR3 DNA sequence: TGTGCCAGCAGTTATATCCCAGGGGGCACCTACGAGCAGTTCTTC. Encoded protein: CASSYIPGGTYEQFF.

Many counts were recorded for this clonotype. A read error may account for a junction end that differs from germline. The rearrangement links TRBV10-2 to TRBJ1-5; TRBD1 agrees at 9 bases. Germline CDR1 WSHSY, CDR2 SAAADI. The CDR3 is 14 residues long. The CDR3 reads CASRRDREDQPQHF. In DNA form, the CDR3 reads TGTGCCAGCAGACGGGACAGGGAAGATCAGCCCCAGCATTTT.

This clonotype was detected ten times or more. DNA of the CDR3: TGTGCCAGCAGCCAAGGGGACACGGCTTCTGTTGAAAAACTGTTTTTT. Encoded protein: CASSQGDTASVEKLFF. The chain couples TRBV3-1 to TRBJ1-4; weak D call: TRBD1 (6 bases). Germline CDR1 reads LGHDT; CDR2 reads YNNKEL (reference sequence). With 1 base removed from V and 7 bases from J, the gap between germline ends came to 16 bases. The CDR3 extends over 16 amino acids.

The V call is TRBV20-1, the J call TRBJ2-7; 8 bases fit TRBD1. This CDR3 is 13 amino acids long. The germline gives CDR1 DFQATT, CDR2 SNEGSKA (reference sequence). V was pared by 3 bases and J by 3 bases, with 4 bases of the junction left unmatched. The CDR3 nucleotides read TGCAGTGCTAGGGAGACAGGGGACTACGAGCAGTACTTC. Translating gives CSARETGDYEQYF.

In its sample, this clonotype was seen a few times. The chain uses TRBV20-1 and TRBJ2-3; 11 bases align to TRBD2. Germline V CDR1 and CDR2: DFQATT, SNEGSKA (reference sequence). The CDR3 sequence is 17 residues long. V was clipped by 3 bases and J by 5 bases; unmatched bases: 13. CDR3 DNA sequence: TGCAGTGCTAGGACCCTCCATAGCGGGGGGGTGGTAGATACGCAGTATTTT. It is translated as CSARTLHSGGVVDTQYF.

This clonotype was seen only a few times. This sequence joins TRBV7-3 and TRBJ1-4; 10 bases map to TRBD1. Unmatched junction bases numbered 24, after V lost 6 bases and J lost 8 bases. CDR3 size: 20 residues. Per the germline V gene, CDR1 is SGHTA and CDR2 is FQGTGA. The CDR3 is CASRPYSGTGELARKEKLFF. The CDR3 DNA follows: TGTGCCAGCAGGCCCTATTCCGGGACAGGGGAATTGGCAAGGAAAGAAAAACTGTTTTTT. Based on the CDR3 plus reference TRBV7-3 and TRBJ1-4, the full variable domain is GAGVSQTPSNKVTEKGKYVELRCDPISGHTALYWYRQSLGQGPEFLIYFQGTGAADDSGLPNDRFFAVRPEGSVSTLKIQRTERGDSAVYLCASRPYSGTGELARKEKLFFGSGTQLSVL.

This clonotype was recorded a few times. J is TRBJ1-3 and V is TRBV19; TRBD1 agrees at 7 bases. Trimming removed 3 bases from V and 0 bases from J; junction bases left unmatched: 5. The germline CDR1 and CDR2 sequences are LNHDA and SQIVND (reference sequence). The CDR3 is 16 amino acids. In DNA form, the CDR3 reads TGTGCCAGTAGTATTGGGGACAGCTACTCTGGAAACACCATATATTTT. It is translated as CASSIGDSYSGNTIYF.

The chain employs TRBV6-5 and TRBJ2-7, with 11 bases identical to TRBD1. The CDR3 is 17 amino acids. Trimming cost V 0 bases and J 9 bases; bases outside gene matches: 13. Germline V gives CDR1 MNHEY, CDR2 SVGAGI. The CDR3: CASSYSTRTGGFIVQYF. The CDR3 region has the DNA TGTGCCAGCAGTTACTCGACCCGGACAGGGGGCTTTATTGTGCAGTACTTC.

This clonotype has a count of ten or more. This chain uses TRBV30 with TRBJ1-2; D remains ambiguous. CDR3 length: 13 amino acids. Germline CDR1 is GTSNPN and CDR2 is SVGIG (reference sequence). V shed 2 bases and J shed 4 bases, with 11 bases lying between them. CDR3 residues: CAWSPTYAYGYTF. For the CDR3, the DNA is TGTGCCTGGAGTCCGACGTACGCCTATGGCTACACCTTC. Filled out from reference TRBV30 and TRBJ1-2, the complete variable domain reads SQTIHQWPATLVQPVGSPLSLECTVEGTSNPNLYWYRQAAGRGLQLLFYSVGIGQISSEVPQNLSASRPQDRQFILSSKKLLLSDSGFYLCAWSPTYAYGYTFGSGTRLTVV.

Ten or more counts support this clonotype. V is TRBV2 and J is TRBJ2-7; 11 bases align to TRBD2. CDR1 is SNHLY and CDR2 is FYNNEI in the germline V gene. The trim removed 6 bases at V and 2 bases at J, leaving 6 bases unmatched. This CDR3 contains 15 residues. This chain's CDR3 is CASSPSSGGAYEQYF. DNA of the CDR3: TGTGCCAGCAGCCCGAGTAGCGGGGGGGCCTACGAGCAGTACTTC.

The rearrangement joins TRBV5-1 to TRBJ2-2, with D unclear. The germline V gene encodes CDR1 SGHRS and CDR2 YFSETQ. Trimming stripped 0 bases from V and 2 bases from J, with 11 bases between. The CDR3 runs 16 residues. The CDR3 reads CASSLVGGPNTGELFF. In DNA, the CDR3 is TGCGCCAGCAGCTTGGTTGGCGGACCCAACACCGGGGAGCTGTTTTTT.

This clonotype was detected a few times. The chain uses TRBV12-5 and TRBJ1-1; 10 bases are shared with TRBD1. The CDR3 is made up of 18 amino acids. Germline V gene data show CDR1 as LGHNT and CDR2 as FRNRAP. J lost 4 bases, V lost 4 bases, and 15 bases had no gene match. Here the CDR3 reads CASGSKTLGTGVSTEAFF. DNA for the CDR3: TGTGCTAGTGGTTCGAAAACACTGGGGACAGGGGTGAGCACTGAAGCTTTCTTT.

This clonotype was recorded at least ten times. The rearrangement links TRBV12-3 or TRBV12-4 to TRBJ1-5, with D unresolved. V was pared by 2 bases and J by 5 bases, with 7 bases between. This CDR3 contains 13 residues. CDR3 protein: CASSLQPHQPQHF. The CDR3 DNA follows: TGTGCCAGCAGTTTACAGCCCCATCAGCCCCAGCATTTT.

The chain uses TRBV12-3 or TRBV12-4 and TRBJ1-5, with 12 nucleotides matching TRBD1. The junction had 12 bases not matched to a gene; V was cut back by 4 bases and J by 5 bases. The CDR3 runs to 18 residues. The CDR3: CASSSHLGTGGRDQPQHF. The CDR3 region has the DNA TGTGCCAGCAGTTCACACCTCGGGACAGGGGGCAGGGATCAGCCCCAGCATTTT.

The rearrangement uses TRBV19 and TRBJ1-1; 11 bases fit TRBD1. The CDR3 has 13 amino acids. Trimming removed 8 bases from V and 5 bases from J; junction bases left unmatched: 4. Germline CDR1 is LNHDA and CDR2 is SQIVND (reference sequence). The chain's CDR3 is CASGQGAKTEAFF. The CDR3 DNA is TGTGCCAGTGGACAGGGGGCAAAGACTGAAGCTTTCTTT. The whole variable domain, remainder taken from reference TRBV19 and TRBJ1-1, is DGGITQSPKYLFRKEGQNVTLSCEQNLNHDAMYWYRQDPGQGLRLIYYSQIVNDFQKGDIAEGYSVSREKKESFPLTVTSAQKNPTAFYLCASGQGAKTEAFFGQGTRLTVV.

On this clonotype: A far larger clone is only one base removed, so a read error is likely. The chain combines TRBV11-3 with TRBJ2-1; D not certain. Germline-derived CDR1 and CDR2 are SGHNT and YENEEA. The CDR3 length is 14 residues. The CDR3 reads CASSQESSYNERFF. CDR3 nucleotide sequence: TGTGCCAGCAGCCAGGAGAGCTCCTACAATGAGCGGTTCTTC.

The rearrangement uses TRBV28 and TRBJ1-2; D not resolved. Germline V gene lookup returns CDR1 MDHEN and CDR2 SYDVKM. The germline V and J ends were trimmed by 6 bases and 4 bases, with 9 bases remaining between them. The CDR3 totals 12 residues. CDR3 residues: CASRDYTYGYTF. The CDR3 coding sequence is TGTGCCAGCAGAGATTACACCTATGGCTACACCTTC.

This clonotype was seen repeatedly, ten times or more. CDR3 coding DNA: TGTGCCAGCAGGACAGGGACCCACAATGAGCAGTTCTTC. This translates into CASRTGTHNEQFF. The rearrangement links TRBV27 to TRBJ2-1; 7 nucleotides match TRBD1. CDR3 size: 13 residues. CDR1 and CDR2 (germline): MNHEY, SMNVEV (reference sequence). The junction had 4 bases not matched to a gene; V was cut back by 6 bases and J by 5 bases.

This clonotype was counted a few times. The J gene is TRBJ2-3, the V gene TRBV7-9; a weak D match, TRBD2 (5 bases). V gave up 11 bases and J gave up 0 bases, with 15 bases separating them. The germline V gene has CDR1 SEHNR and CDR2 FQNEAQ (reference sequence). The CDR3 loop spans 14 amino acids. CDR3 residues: CASAVGSSTDTQYF. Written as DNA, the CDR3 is TGTGCCTCAGCGGTGGGGTCTAGCACAGATACGCAGTATTTT.

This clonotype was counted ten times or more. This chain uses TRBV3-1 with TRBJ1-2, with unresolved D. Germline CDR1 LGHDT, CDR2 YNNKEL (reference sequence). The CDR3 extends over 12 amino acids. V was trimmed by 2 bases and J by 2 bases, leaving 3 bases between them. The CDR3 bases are TGTGCCAGCAGCCAACAGAACTATGGCTACACCTTC. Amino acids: CASSQQNYGYTF.

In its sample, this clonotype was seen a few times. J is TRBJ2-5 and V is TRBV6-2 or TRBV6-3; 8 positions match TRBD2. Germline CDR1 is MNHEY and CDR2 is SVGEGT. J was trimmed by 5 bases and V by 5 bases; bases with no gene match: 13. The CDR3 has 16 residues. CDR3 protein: CASSEDGGGLRETQYF. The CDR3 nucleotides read TGTGCCAGCAGTGAGGACGGCGGGGGGTTACGGGAGACCCAGTACTTC.

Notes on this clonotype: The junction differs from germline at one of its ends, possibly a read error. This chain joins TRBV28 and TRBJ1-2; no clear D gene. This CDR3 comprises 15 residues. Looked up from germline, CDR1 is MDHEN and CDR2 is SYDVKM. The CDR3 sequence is CTSSAPQVPNYGYTF. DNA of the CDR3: TGTACCAGCAGCGCCCCACAAGTACCTAACTATGGCTACACCTTC.

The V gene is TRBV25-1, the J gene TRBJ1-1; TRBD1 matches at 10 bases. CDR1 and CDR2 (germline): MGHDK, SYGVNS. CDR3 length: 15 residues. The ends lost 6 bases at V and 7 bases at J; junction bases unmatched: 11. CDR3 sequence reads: CASRGVGQGSVEAFF. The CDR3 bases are TGTGCCAGCAGGGGGGTGGGACAGGGGTCCGTTGAAGCTTTCTTT.

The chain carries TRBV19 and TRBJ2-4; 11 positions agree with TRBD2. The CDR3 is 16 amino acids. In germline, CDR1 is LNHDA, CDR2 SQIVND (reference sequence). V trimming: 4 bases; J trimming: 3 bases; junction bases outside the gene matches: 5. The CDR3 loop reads CASSTLAGGLKNIQYF. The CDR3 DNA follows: TGTGCCAGTAGTACCCTAGCGGGGGGCCTCAAAAACATTCAGTACTTC.

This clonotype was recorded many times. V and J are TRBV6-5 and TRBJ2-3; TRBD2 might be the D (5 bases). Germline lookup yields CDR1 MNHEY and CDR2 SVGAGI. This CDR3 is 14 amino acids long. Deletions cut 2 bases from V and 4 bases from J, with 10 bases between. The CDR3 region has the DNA TGTGCCAGCAGTTACACGGGGTGGCCAGATACGCAGTATTTT. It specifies CASSYTGWPDTQYF.

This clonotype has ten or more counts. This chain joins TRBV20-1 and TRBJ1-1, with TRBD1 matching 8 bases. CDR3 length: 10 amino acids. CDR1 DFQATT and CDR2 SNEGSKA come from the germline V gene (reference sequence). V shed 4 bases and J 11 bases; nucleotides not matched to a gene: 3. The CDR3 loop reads CSATRDRAFF. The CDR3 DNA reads TGCAGTGCTACCCGGGACAGGGCTTTCTTT.

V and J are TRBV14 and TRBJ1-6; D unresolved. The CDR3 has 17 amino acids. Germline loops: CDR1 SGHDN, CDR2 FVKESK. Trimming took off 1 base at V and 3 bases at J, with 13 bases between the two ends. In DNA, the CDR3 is TGTGCCAGCAGCCAAGCAGGCAAGGCTATCTATAATTCACCCCTCCACTTT. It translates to CASSQAGKAIYNSPLHF.

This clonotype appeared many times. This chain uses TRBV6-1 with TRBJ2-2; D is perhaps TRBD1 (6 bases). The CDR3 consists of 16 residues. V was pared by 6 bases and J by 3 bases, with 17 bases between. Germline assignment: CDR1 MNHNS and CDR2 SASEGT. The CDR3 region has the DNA TGTGCCAGCAGCCACAGGGAGTTTTGGGACACCGGGGAGCTGTTTTTT. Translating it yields CASSHREFWDTGELFF.

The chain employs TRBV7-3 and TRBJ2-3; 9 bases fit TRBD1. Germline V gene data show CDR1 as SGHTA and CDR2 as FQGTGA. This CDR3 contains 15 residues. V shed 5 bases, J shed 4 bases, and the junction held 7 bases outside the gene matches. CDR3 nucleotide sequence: TGTGCCAGCAGCCTTTCCGGGACAGGGTCAGATACGCAGTATTTT. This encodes CASSLSGTGSDTQYF.

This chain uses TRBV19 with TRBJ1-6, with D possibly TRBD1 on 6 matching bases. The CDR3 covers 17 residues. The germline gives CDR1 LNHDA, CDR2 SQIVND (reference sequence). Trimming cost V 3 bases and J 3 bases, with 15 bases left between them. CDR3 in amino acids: CASSMPQGRVYNSPLHF. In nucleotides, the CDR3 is TGTGCCAGTAGTATGCCGCAGGGGAGAGTCTATAATTCACCCCTCCACTTT.

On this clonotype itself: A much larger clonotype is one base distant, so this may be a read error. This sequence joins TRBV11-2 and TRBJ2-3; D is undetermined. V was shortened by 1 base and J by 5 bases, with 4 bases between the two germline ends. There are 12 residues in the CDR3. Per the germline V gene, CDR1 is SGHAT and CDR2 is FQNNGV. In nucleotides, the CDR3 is TGTGCCAGCAGCTTAGGGCAAGATACGCAGTATTTT. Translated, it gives CASSLGQDTQYF.